These 16 T cell receptor beta chains came from one sample sequenced in a study of blood T cell repertoires in COVID-19. Sequenced by immunoSEQ multiplex PCR; TCRdb stores in-frame clones only, minus some. Among 350,000 to 550,000 clones, 80% to 90% were seen once, and the ten largest hold around 4.4%. Material: peripheral blood. Receptors were obtained from a young woman with acute or convalescent COVID-19.

This rearrangement joins TRBV10-3 to TRBJ1-2; D remains ambiguous. This CDR3 is built from 12 residues. Per germline, CDR1 ENHRY and CDR2 SYGVKD. Trimming took 4 bases from V and 5 from J, leaving 8 bases between them. Here the CDR3 reads CAISAVLYGYTF. The DNA of the CDR3 is TGTGCCATCAGTGCGGTTTTGTATGGCTACACCTTC.

This clone was counted a single time. V usage is TRBV6-2 or TRBV6-3 and J usage is TRBJ2-2; the D is unclear. Trimming pared 2 bases from V and 6 bases from J, leaving 10 bases between. The length of the CDR3 is 14 residues. Germline CDR1 MNHEY, CDR2 SVGEGT. Here the CDR3 DNA reads TGTGCCAGCAGTTACAGTGCGGTTGCCGGGGAGCTGTTTTTT. Translated, it gives CASSYSAVAGELFF.

Worth noting for this clone: Other nucleotide sequences from this sample produce the same CDR3. The chain carries TRBV18 and TRBJ2-2; 12 bases match TRBD1. CDR1 and CDR2 (germline): KGHSH, LQKENI. The CDR3 runs to 16 residues. The V and J ends lost 3 bases and 3 bases, in that order; junction bases with no gene match: 2. For the CDR3, the DNA is TGTGCCAGCTCACCGGGACAGGGGGCGTACACCGGGGAGCTGTTTTTT. This translates into CASSPGQGAYTGELFF.

The chain couples TRBV5-4 to TRBJ2-5; 10 bases match TRBD2. The CDR3 sequence is 17 residues long. CDR1 and CDR2 from the germline V gene are SGHNT and YYREEE (reference sequence). The junction had 10 bases not matched to a gene; V was cut back by 1 base and J by 4 bases. The CDR3 protein is CASSLFRSGGGSETQYF. In DNA form, the CDR3 reads TGTGCCAGCAGCTTGTTCCGGAGCGGGGGGGGATCAGAGACCCAGTACTTC.

The CDR3, as DNA: TGTGCCTGGAGCCCAGGACTCTTGTCTGGAAACACCATATATTTT. Its protein is CAWSPGLLSGNTIYF. This chain uses TRBV30 with TRBJ1-3; D unclear. The V end was cut by 3 bases, the J end by 1 base, with 13 bases between. This CDR3 is 15 amino acids long. The V gene's germline CDR1 is GTSNPN and CDR2 SVGIG (reference sequence). The variable domain in full, completed from reference TRBV30 and TRBJ1-3, reads SQTIHQWPATLVQPVGSPLSLECTVEGTSNPNLYWYRQAAGRGLQLLFYSVGIGQISSEVPQNLSASRPQDRQFILSSKKLLLSDSGFYLCAWSPGLLSGNTIYFGEGSWLTVV.

This sequence joins TRBV4-1 and TRBJ2-7; D perhaps matches TRBD1 (6 bases). From germline, CDR1 is MGHRA and CDR2 YSYEKL. V was clipped by 4 bases and J by 1 base, with 14 bases between them. CDR3 size: 15 residues. The CDR3 DNA sequence: TGCGCCAGCAGCCCTGTGTGGACAGAATCCTACGAGCAGTACTTC. It translates to CASSPVWTESYEQYF.

The chain is built from TRBV5-1 and TRBJ1-1, with TRBD1 matching 8 bases. Germline V lookup: CDR1 SGHRS, CDR2 YFSETQ. V lost 4 bases, J lost 5 bases, and 7 bases stayed unmatched. The CDR3 consists of 14 residues. The CDR3 protein is CASSGGQGGTEAFF. The CDR3 nucleotides read TGCGCCAGCAGCGGAGGACAGGGTGGGACTGAAGCTTTCTTT.

The rearrangement uses TRBV19 and TRBJ2-1, with D tentatively TRBD1 (6 bases). With 0 bases removed from V and 9 bases from J, the gap between germline ends came to 12 bases. Per germline, CDR1 LNHDA and CDR2 SQIVND (reference sequence). This CDR3 has 14 amino acids. This CDR3 reads CASSIETGRGEQFF. The CDR3 DNA is TGTGCCAGTAGTATAGAAACAGGGCGAGGTGAGCAGTTCTTC.

A few counts support this clone. DNA of the CDR3: TGTGCCAGCAGCCCCCGAACCGGGGGAAGCCTCTATGGCTACACCTTC. This codes for CASSPRTGGSLYGYTF. The chain has TRBV3-1 (or the pseudogene TRBV3-2) and TRBJ1-2; weak D call: TRBD1 (5 bases). Germline CDR1 LGHDT, CDR2 YNNKEL (reference sequence). Trimming cost V 4 bases and J 4 bases, with 19 bases left between them. The CDR3 is 16 amino acids.

The chain is built from TRBV5-5 and TRBJ1-2; no clear D. The V gene's germline CDR1 is SGHKS and CDR2 YYEKEE (reference sequence). There are 12 residues in the CDR3. The ends were cut back, 1 base at V and 7 bases at J, with 8 bases in the middle. The chain's CDR3 is CASSLSLIGYTF. DNA for the CDR3: TGTGCCAGCAGCTTGAGCCTCATTGGCTACACCTTC.

The sample holds one count of this clone. The chain employs TRBV27 and TRBJ1-5; D not resolved. CDR1 MNHEY and CDR2 SMNVEV come from the germline V gene (reference sequence). This CDR3 contains 14 residues. V was clipped by 5 bases and J by 4 bases, with 12 bases between them. As DNA, the CDR3 is TGTGCCAGCAGTCCCCTGGGCCCGAATCAGCCCCAGCATTTT. This translates into CASSPLGPNQPQHF.

The chain combines TRBV19 with TRBJ2-1; D possibly corresponds to TRBD2 (6 bases). V was clipped by 4 bases and J by 4 bases, with 23 bases between them. The CDR3 spans 18 residues. Germline loops: CDR1 LNHDA, CDR2 SQIVND (reference sequence). CDR3 nucleotides: TGTGCCAGTAGTACCTCGGGGGTCCCTCTGGGTCGATACAATGAGCAGTTCTTC. Translation gives CASSTSGVPLGRYNEQFF.

The CDR3 loop reads CASSGTGAFQPQHF. CDR3 bases: TGTGCCAGCAGCGGGACAGGGGCCTTTCAGCCCCAGCATTTT. The V and J genes are TRBV3-1 (or the pseudogene TRBV3-2) and TRBJ1-5; TRBD1 matches at 10 bases. The CDR3 consists of 14 residues. Per the germline V gene, CDR1 is LGHDT and CDR2 is YNNKEL (reference sequence). The J segment lost 6 bases and the V segment lost 5 bases, leaving 4 bases of the junction unmatched.

Concerning this clone: Other DNA sequences in this sample translate to the same CDR3. The chain couples TRBV4-2 to TRBJ1-2; D is ambiguous. V was pared by 0 bases and J by 8 bases, with 10 bases between. This CDR3 contains 13 residues. The germline CDR1 and CDR2 sequences are LGHNA and YNFKEQ. For the CDR3, the DNA is TGTGCCAGCAGCCAAGATCGGGGATACGGCTACACCTTC. It is translated as CASSQDRGYGYTF.

The chain carries TRBV15 and TRBJ2-3, with a possible D match to TRBD1 (6 bases). Germline-derived CDR1 and CDR2 are LNHNV and YYDKDF (reference sequence). The CDR3 loop spans 16 amino acids. Trimming shortened V by 0 bases and J by 7 bases, and 17 bases separated the two germline ends. CDR3 in amino acids: CATSRDQGLRRNTQYF. CDR3 nucleotides: TGTGCCACCAGCAGAGATCAGGGGCTTCGACGGAATACGCAGTATTTT.

V usage is TRBV2 and J usage is TRBJ2-7; 11 bases map to TRBD1. Germline trimming cut 7 bases from V and 5 bases from J; bases unmatched to any gene: 4. CDR1 is SNHLY, CDR2 FYNNEI, per germline. This CDR3 has 13 residues. The CDR3 DNA sequence: TGTGCCAGCATCGGACAGGGGGCCCACGAGCAGTACTTC. Its protein is CASIGQGAHEQYF.